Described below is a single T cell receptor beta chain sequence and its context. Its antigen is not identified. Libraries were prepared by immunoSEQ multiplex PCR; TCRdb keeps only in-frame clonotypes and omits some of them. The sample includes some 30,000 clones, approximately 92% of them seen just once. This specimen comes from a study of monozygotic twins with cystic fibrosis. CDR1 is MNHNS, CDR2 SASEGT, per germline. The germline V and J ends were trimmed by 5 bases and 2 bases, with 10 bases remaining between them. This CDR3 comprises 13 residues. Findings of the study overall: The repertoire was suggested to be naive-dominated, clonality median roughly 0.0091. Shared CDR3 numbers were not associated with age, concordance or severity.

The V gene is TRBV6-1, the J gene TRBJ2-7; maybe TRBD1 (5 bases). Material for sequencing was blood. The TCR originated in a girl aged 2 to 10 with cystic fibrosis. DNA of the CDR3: TGTGCCAGCAGTTCATGGACACCCTACGAGCAGTACTTC. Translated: CASSSWTPYEQYF.